What follows are 16 T cell receptor beta chains derived from one specimen sequenced in a study of cytomegalovirus exposure and HLA in healthy donors. TCRdb's copy holds only in-frame clones and misses some; the assay was immunoSEQ multiplex PCR. This table has more than 95,000 clones, about 82% appearing once. The sample consisted of PBMCs. Receptor source: a man younger than 30 in good health and CMV-seronegative.

The chain recombines TRBV6-5 with TRBJ2-1, with TRBD2 as a possible D gene (5 bases). The CDR3 spans 13 residues. The germline CDR1 and CDR2 sequences are MNHEY and SVGAGI. Between the trimmed V and J ends, which lost 2 bases and 4 bases, there was a span of 6 bases. The chain's CDR3 is CASSYREYNEQFF. The CDR3 DNA reads TGTGCCAGCAGTTACCGGGAATACAATGAGCAGTTCTTC.

This chain uses TRBV7-2 with TRBJ2-1; D is possibly TRBD2 (5 bases). Germline-derived CDR1 and CDR2 are SGHTA and FQGNSA. Trimming stripped 1 base from V and 3 bases from J, with 16 bases between. The length of the CDR3 is 17 residues. The CDR3 DNA reads TGTGCCAGCAGCTTAGGATTGGGCAGGACTTACTACAATGAGCAGTTCTTC. This gives the protein CASSLGLGRTYYNEQFF.

The gene calls are TRBV30 and TRBJ1-2; D is undetermined. V lost 2 bases and J lost 5, with 9 bases in between. The CDR3 totals 12 residues. Germline V gene sequence: CDR1 GTSNPN, CDR2 SVGIG (reference sequence). CDR3 amino acids: CAWSNEKYGYTF. CDR3 in DNA: TGTGCCTGGAGTAATGAGAAGTATGGCTACACCTTC. Based on the CDR3 plus reference TRBV30 and TRBJ1-2, the full variable domain is SQTIHQWPATLVQPVGSPLSLECTVEGTSNPNLYWYRQAAGRGLQLLFYSVGIGQISSEVPQNLSASRPQDRQFILSSKKLLLSDSGFYLCAWSNEKYGYTFGSGTRLTVV.

This rearrangement joins TRBV30 to TRBJ1-6, with D hard to call. V was cut by 2 bases and J by 11 bases, with 10 bases left in between. CDR1 is GTSNPN, CDR2 SVGIG, per germline (reference sequence). CDR3 length equals 12 residues. This CDR3 is CAWSTPRAPLHF. CDR3 DNA: TGTGCCTGGAGTACACCACGGGCACCCCTCCACTTT.

The chain combines TRBV9 with TRBJ1-3; TRBD1 matches 11 bases. CDR1 and CDR2 (germline): SGDLS, YYNGEE. This CDR3 is built from 17 residues. Losses at the gene ends were 4 bases for V and 4 bases for J; bases not matched to a gene: 10. This CDR3 is CASSSPGTGGIGNTIYF. The CDR3 nucleotides read TGTGCCAGCAGCTCCCCAGGGACAGGGGGAATCGGAAACACCATATATTTT.

This clone was observed once. The rearrangement links TRBV5-5 to TRBJ1-2; possibly TRBD1 for D (5 bases). CDR1 SGHKS and CDR2 YYEKEE come from the germline V gene (reference sequence). V was clipped by 1 base and J by 5 bases, with 9 bases between them. The CDR3 totals 13 residues. In nucleotides, the CDR3 is TGTGCCAGCAGCTTGTCGACAGCTTATGGCTACACCTTC. Encoded protein: CASSLSTAYGYTF.

The chain couples TRBV6-1 to TRBJ2-1, with 13 bases lining up with TRBD2. The CDR3 covers 15 residues. The germline V gene encodes CDR1 MNHNS and CDR2 SASEGT. Trimming took 2 bases from V and 8 from J; bases not matched to a gene: 3. The CDR3 nucleotides are TGTGCCAGCAGTGAAACTAGCGGGGGGGCCGATGAGCAGTTCTTC. Protein: CASSETSGGADEQFF.

This clone appeared a single time. The chain links TRBV6-1 to TRBJ1-5, with TRBD1 identical over 8 bases. V shed 4 bases, J shed 2 bases, and the junction held 4 bases outside the gene matches. Germline-derived CDR1 and CDR2 are MNHNS and SASEGT. The CDR3 has 15 amino acids. CDR3 DNA sequence: TGTGCCAGCAGTGCAAAGACAGGGGGCAATCAGCCCCAGCATTTT. It is translated as CASSAKTGGNQPQHF.

J is TRBJ1-5 and V is TRBV10-3, with 8 bases identical to TRBD1. The CDR3 sequence is 13 residues long. Germline loops: CDR1 ENHRY, CDR2 SYGVKD. Germline trimming cut 4 bases from V and 7 bases from J; bases unmatched to any gene: 3. CDR3 nucleotide sequence: TGTGCCATCAGTGGTACAGGGGGGCAGCCCCAGCATTTT. Translation gives CAISGTGGQPQHF.

The rearrangement links TRBV27 to TRBJ1-5; TRBD1 agrees at 7 bases. There are 15 residues in the CDR3. Germline lookup yields CDR1 MNHEY and CDR2 SMNVEV (reference sequence). J was trimmed by 7 bases and V by 5 bases; bases with no gene match: 11. CDR3 sequence reads: CASSLDRTGDQPQHF. CDR3 nucleotides: TGTGCCAGCAGTCTGGACAGGACAGGTGACCAGCCCCAGCATTTT.

V gene TRBV11-2 combines with J gene TRBJ1-6, with TRBD1 matching 8 bases. In germline, CDR1 is SGHAT, CDR2 FQNNGV. The V gene end was trimmed by 5 bases and the J gene end by 5 bases; junction bases not matched to a gene: 2. The CDR3 is 14 residues long. The CDR3 is CASSHRGNNSPLHF. CDR3 DNA: TGTGCCAGCAGCCACAGGGGGAATAATTCACCCCTCCACTTT. Full variable domain (rest looked up from reference TRBV11-2 and TRBJ1-6): EAGVAQSPRYKIIEKRQSVAFWCNPISGHATLYWYQQILGQGPKLLIQFQNNGVVDDSQLPKDRFSAERLKGVDSTLKIQPAKLEDSAVYLCASSHRGNNSPLHFGNGTRLTVT.

The rearrangement joins TRBV5-1 to TRBJ2-7; TRBD2 matches at 9 bases. Germline trimming cut 4 bases from V and 3 bases from J; bases unmatched to any gene: 14. Germline V gives CDR1 SGHRS, CDR2 YFSETQ. This CDR3 is built from 17 residues. In nucleotides, the CDR3 is TGCGCCAGCAGCCCGCTATCGTCTAGCGGGGAGGTCTACGAGCAGTACTTC. Protein sequence: CASSPLSSSGEVYEQYF.

V gene TRBV29-1 combines with J gene TRBJ2-3; TRBD2 agrees at 13 bases. The germline V gene encodes CDR1 SQVTM and CDR2 ANQGSEA. The V gene end was trimmed by 4 bases and the J gene end by 2 bases; junction bases not matched to a gene: 3. The CDR3 runs to 15 residues. CDR3 DNA: TGCAGCGTTGCTGGGACTAGCGGGAACACAGATACGCAGTATTTT. Amino acids: CSVAGTSGNTDTQYF.

The V gene is TRBV19, the J gene TRBJ1-5; 7 bases map to TRBD1. This CDR3 has 15 residues. Germline trimming cut 7 bases from V and 2 bases from J; bases unmatched to any gene: 8. CDR1 LNHDA and CDR2 SQIVND come from the germline V gene (reference sequence). The CDR3 reads CASTPRDRGNQPQHF. CDR3 bases: TGTGCCAGTACCCCGAGGGACAGAGGCAATCAGCCCCAGCATTTT.

J is TRBJ1-1 and V is TRBV6-5; 8 bases align to TRBD1. The CDR3 is 13 amino acids. V shed 2 bases and J 7 bases; nucleotides not matched to a gene: 3. Per the germline V gene, CDR1 is MNHEY and CDR2 is SVGAGI. The CDR3 DNA follows: TGTGCCAGCAGTTACCTCGGACAGGGTGAAGCTTTCTTT. Protein product: CASSYLGQGEAFF.

The rearrangement joins TRBV11-3 to TRBJ2-1; D is possibly TRBD1 (6 bases). V shed 5 bases and J shed 8 bases, with 19 bases lying between them. Germline CDR1 reads SGHNT; CDR2 reads YENEEA. The CDR3 runs to 15 residues. The CDR3 here is CASSPQGPPGDEQFF. The CDR3 bases are TGTGCCAGCAGCCCACAGGGTCCTCCCGGGGATGAGCAGTTCTTC.